The 15 T cell receptor beta chains below were found in one sample sequenced in a study of CD8 T cells in ankylosing spondylitis. TCRdb independently ran MiXCR on the 5' RACE reads; one entry per CDR3 protein. Of fewer than 250,000 distinct CDR3 sequences in the sample, about 10% were seen once. Sequencing was performed on blood, either unsorted or a sorted T cell fraction (not recorded which). These TCRs come from a male donor with ankylosing spondylitis or in good health (not recorded which).

This clonotype was seen many times. V and J are TRBV12-3 or TRBV12-4 and TRBJ2-2; a possible D gene is TRBD2 (5 bases). The CDR3 sequence is 15 residues long. The V end was cut by 1 base, the J end by 1 base, with 7 bases between. The CDR3 reads CASSLGTLNTGELFF. CDR3 in DNA: TGTGCCAGCAGTTTAGGGACTCTGAACACCGGGGAGCTGTTTTTT.

This clonotype was recorded at least ten times. V usage is TRBV5-1 and J usage is TRBJ2-2, with no clear D. The CDR3 has 12 residues. Trimming stripped 0 bases from V and 8 bases from J, with 5 bases between. Germline CDR1 and CDR2: SGHRS and YFSETQ. In DNA, the CDR3 is TGCGCCAGCAGCTTGGCCTGGGGGGAGCTGTTTTTT. This translates into CASSLAWGELFF.

V is TRBV7-6 and J is TRBJ2-5, with D tentatively TRBD2 (6 bases). Per germline, CDR1 SGHVS and CDR2 FNYEAQ. This CDR3 comprises 14 residues. V gave up 2 bases and J gave up 7 bases, with 14 bases separating them. Here the CDR3 reads CASSLSGGRGTQYF. DNA for the CDR3: TGTGCCAGCAGCTTAAGTGGAGGGCGGGGGACCCAGTACTTC.

Many counts were recorded for this clonotype. The genes are TRBV7-2 and TRBJ2-5; TRBD2 is a possible D gene (6 bases). Germline values: CDR1 SGHTA, CDR2 FQGNSA. V was clipped by 4 bases and J by 5 bases, with 17 bases between them. This CDR3 spans 15 amino acids. The CDR3 here is CASSSGTWNWETQYF. The CDR3 DNA is TGTGCCAGCAGCTCCGGGACTTGGAATTGGGAGACCCAGTACTTC.

The genes are TRBV30 and TRBJ1-5; D possibly corresponds to TRBD1 (5 bases). This CDR3 is built from 16 residues. With 3 bases removed from V and 2 bases from J, the gap between germline ends came to 17 bases. Germline V CDR1 and CDR2: GTSNPN, SVGIG (reference sequence). The CDR3 sequence: CAWSKIDSGGNQPQHF. Here the CDR3 DNA reads TGTGCCTGGAGCAAAATAGACAGCGGTGGCAATCAGCCCCAGCATTTT.

The rearrangement uses TRBV7-9 and TRBJ2-3; D call uncertain. The length of the CDR3 is 15 residues. The germline V and J ends were trimmed by 0 bases and 4 bases, with 11 bases remaining between them. Germline CDR1 SEHNR, CDR2 FQNEAQ (reference sequence). The CDR3 sequence: CASSLALGIPDTQYF. DNA for the CDR3: TGTGCCAGCAGCTTAGCTCTTGGAATCCCAGATACGCAGTATTTT.

This clonotype was seen ten or more times. V and J are TRBV5-1 and TRBJ1-2; D gene unclear. Trimming took off 5 bases at V and 2 bases at J, with 13 bases between the two ends. Germline assignment: CDR1 SGHRS and CDR2 YFSETQ. This CDR3 is built from 14 residues. The CDR3, as DNA: TGCGCCAGCAGTCCAGAAGGCGGAAACTATGGCTACACCTTC. This encodes CASSPEGGNYGYTF.

There are many counts of this clonotype. This sequence joins TRBV5-1 and TRBJ2-3, with 9 nucleotides matching TRBD1. There are 15 residues in the CDR3. J lost 2 bases, V lost 5 bases, and 6 bases had no gene match. Per the germline V gene, CDR1 is SGHRS and CDR2 is YFSETQ. In nucleotides, the CDR3 is TGCGCCAGCAGAACGGGACAGGGACTCACAGATACGCAGTATTTT. Protein sequence: CASRTGQGLTDTQYF. Supplemented by reference TRBV5-1 and TRBJ2-3, the full variable domain reads KAGVTQTPRYLIKTRGQQVTLSCSPISGHRSVSWYQQTPGQGLQFLFEYFSETQRNKGNFPGRFSGRQFSNSRSEMNVSTLELGDSALYLCASRTGQGLTDTQYFGPGTRLTVL.

This clonotype appeared many times. The chain combines TRBV6-1 with TRBJ1-1; D is unclear. With 9 bases removed from V and 1 base from J, the gap between germline ends came to 15 bases. The CDR3 spans 14 residues. Germline CDR1 and CDR2: MNHNS and SASEGT. The CDR3 spells CASRTYEGNTEAFF. The CDR3 region has the DNA TGTGCCAGTCGGACGTACGAGGGGAACACTGAAGCTTTCTTT.

This clonotype was seen ten or more times. The J gene is TRBJ2-7, the V gene TRBV5-1; D unclear. The germline V gene has CDR1 SGHRS and CDR2 YFSETQ. CDR3 length equals 15 residues. Trimming cost V 4 bases and J 0 bases, with 14 bases left between them. The CDR3 loop reads CASSPSTASSYEQYF. For the CDR3, the DNA is TGCGCCAGCAGCCCCTCGACGGCCAGCTCCTACGAGCAGTACTTC. The full variable domain, in which reference TRBV5-1 and TRBJ2-7 provide the parts outside the CDR3, is KAGVTQTPRYLIKTRGQQVTLSCSPISGHRSVSWYQQTPGQGLQFLFEYFSETQRNKGNFPGRFSGRQFSNSRSEMNVSTLELGDSALYLCASSPSTASSYEQYFGPGTRLTVT.

This clonotype was recorded at least ten times. The chain joins TRBV12-3 or TRBV12-4 to TRBJ2-1; D remains unclear. The CDR3 runs to 13 residues. V lost 2 bases and J lost 9, with 11 bases in between. For the CDR3, the DNA is TGTGCCAGCAGTTTATCGACTCCGGGTGAGCAGTTCTTC. As protein: CASSLSTPGEQFF.

This clonotype was seen a handful of times. The chain recombines TRBV5-5 with TRBJ2-2; TRBD1 matches 8 bases. The germline V gene has CDR1 SGHKS and CDR2 YYEKEE (reference sequence). The CDR3 covers 15 residues. V shed 1 base and J 5 bases; nucleotides not matched to a gene: 4. The CDR3 loop is CASSLQQGGTGELFF. In DNA form, the CDR3 reads TGTGCCAGCAGCTTGCAACAGGGGGGAACCGGGGAGCTGTTTTTT.

This clonotype was found many times. The V gene is TRBV7-9, the J gene TRBJ1-2; 8 bases agree with TRBD1. Germline CDR1 reads SEHNR; CDR2 reads FQNEAQ (reference sequence). This CDR3 region has 14 residues. Unmatched junction bases numbered 0, after V lost 1 base and J lost 2 bases. As DNA, the CDR3 is TGTGCCAGCAGCTTAGGGACAGGGAACTATGGCTACACCTTC. This gives the protein CASSLGTGNYGYTF.

This clonotype was seen more than once but under ten times. This CDR3 reads CAICFSFSGGSPNTDTQYF. The CDR3 DNA reads as TGTGCCATCTGTTTCTCCTTTAGCGGGGGGTCCCCGAACACAGATACGCAGTATTTT. The chain combines TRBV3-1 with TRBJ2-3, with 10 bases matching TRBD2. This CDR3 region has 19 residues. J gave up 2 bases and V 10 bases, and 21 bases lay outside the gene matches. From germline, CDR1 is LGHDT and CDR2 YNNKEL (reference sequence).

The CDR3 loop is CASRGGAGQGHEQYF. DNA for the CDR3: TGCGCCAGCAGGGGAGGTGCAGGACAGGGCCACGAGCAGTACTTC. The rearrangement uses TRBV5-1 and TRBJ2-7; 8 bases map to TRBD1. The CDR3 contains 15 residues. Germline values: CDR1 SGHRS, CDR2 YFSETQ. The J segment lost 5 bases and the V segment lost 5 bases, leaving 12 bases of the junction unmatched.